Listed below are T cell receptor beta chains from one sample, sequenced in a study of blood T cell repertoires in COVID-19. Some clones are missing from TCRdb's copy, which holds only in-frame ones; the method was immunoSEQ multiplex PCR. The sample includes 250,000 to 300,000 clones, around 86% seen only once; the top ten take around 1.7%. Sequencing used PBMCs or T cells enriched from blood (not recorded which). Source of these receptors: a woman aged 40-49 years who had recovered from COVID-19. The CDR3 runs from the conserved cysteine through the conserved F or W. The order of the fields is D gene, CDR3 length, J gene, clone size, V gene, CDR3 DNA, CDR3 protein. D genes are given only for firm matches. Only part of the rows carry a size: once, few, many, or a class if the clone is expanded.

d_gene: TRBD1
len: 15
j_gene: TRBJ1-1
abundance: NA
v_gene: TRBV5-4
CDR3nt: TGTGCCAGCAGCAAAGGGACAGGGGGGAACACTGAAGCTTTCTTT
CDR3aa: CASSKGTGGNTEAFF

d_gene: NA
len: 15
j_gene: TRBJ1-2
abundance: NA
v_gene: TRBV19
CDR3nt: TGTGCCAGTAGTATAGCCCGGGGGGGTGGCTATGGCTACACCTTC
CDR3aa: CASSIARGGGYGYTF

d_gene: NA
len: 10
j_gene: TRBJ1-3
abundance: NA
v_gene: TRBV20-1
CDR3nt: TGCAGTGCCGAAAGCGACACCATATATTTT
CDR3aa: CSAESDTIYF

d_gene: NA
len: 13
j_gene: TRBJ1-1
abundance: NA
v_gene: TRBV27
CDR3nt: TGTGCCAGCAGACGCACAGGTTCTCCTGAAGCTTTCTTT
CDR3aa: CASRRTGSPEAFF

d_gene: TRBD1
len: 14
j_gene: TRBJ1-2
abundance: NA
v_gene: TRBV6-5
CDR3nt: TGTGCCAGCAGTTACGGGCAGGGGGCAGATGGCTACACCTTC
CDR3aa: CASSYGQGADGYTF

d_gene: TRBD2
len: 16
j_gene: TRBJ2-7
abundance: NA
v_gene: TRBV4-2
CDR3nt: TGTGCCAGCAGCCAAGATACGGCTAGCGGGAGATACGAGCAGTACTTC
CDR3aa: CASSQDTASGRYEQYF

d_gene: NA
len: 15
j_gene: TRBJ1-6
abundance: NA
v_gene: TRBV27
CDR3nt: TGTGCCAGCAGTTTCGTCCAGTCCTATAATTCACCCCTCCACTTT
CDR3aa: CASSFVQSYNSPLHF

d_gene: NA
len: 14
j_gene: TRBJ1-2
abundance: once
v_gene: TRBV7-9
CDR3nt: TGTGCCAGCAGGCCCCGAGGGGGTAACTATGGCTACACCTTC
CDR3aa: CASRPRGGNYGYTF

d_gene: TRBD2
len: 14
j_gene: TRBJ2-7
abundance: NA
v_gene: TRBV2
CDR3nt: TGTGCCACTTATAGCGGGAGAGGGGTATTTGAGCAGTACTTC
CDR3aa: CATYSGRGVFEQYF

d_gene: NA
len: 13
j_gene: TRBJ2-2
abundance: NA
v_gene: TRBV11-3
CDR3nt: TGTGCCAGCAGCTCCTTCGCGGCCGGGGAGCTGTTTTTT
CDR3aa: CASSSFAAGELFF

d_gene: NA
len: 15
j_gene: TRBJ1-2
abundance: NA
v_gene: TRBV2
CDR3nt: TGTGCCAGCAGGGGGCTATGGACGGCTGACTATGGCTACACCTTC
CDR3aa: CASRGLWTADYGYTF

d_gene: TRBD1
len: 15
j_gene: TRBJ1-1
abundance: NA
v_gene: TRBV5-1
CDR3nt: TGCGCCAGCAGCTTGGCCCGACAGGGCGCGGATGAAGCTTTCTTT
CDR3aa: CASSLARQGADEAFF

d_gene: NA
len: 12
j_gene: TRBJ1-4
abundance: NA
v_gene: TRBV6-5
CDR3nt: TGTGCCAGCAGTACCGGGTTCGAAAAACTGTTTTTT
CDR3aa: CASSTGFEKLFF

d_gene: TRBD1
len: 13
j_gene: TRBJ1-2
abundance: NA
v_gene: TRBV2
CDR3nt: TGTGCCAGCAGCTCAGGGGGCGCGGATGGCTACACCTTC
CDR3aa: CASSSGGADGYTF